These T cell receptor beta chains were read from a single sample in a study of T cell repertoires in cytomegalovirus infection. MiXCR, run by TCRdb on the reads, gives a single entry per CDR3 protein. The data contain some 440,000 distinct CDR3 sequences, about 33% of them singletons. Sequences were obtained from PBMCs. Receptors originate from a human donor in good health (CMV status not recorded). Some clones in this sample may be carry-over from other donors' samples. CDR3s include the opening cysteine and the closing phenylalanine or tryptophan. A D gene is named only where the DNA matches it firmly. The size of a clone is reported for some rows only, either as once, few or many, or as a class for expanded clones.

>TRBJ2-5|TRBV27|-|-
CASSAPYQETQYF
TGTGCCAGCAGTGCGCCATACCAAGAGACCCAGTACTTC
>TRBJ2-1|TRBV7-8|TRBD2|many
CASSSPRTSGGPIFNNEQFF
TGTGCCAGCAGCTCTCCTAGGACTAGCGGGGGGCCGATCTTCAACAATGAGCAGTTCTTC
>TRBJ2-2|TRBV7-3|-|-
CAGGTTNTGELFF
TGTGCCGGGGGTACTACGAACACCGGGGAGCTGTTTTTT
>TRBJ2-2|TRBV11-2|-|-
CASSFSTNTGELFF
TGTGCCAGCAGCTTCAGTACGAACACCGGGGAGCTGTTTTTT
>TRBJ2-5|TRBV7-2|TRBD1|many
CASSLDRERKTQYF
TGTGCCAGCAGCCTGGACAGGGAGAGGAAGACCCAGTACTTC
>TRBJ2-5|TRBV6-1|-|-
CASSEERGGWVGETQYF
TGTGCCAGCAGTGAAGAAAGAGGCGGCTGGGTCGGAGAGACCCAGTACTTC
>TRBJ1-5|TRBV6-2/TRBV6-3|-|-
CASKREGQPQHF
TGTGCCAGCAAAAGGGAAGGTCAGCCCCAGCATTTT
>TRBJ1-2|TRBV29-1|-|-
CIVETPKGANYGYTF
TGCATCGTTGAGACTCCTAAAGGCGCTAACTATGGCTACACCTTC
>TRBJ1-1|TRBV9|-|few
CASSVGPMNTEAFF
TGTGCCAGCAGCGTCGGGCCTATGAACACTGAAGCTTTCTTT
>TRBJ1-5|TRBV5-4|-|-
CASSFWNSNQPQHF
TGTGCCAGCAGCTTTTGGAATAGCAATCAGCCCCAGCATTTT
>TRBJ2-1|TRBV7-6|-|-
CASRPLNNEQFF
TGTGCCAGCAGGCCACTAAACAATGAGCAGTTCTTC
>TRBJ2-7|TRBV7-2|-|-
CASSLAHGGSAHEQYF
TGTGCCAGCAGCTTAGCGCATGGAGGGTCGGCCCACGAGCAGTACTTC
>TRBJ2-1|TRBV7-2|TRBD2|-
CASSLVWRGAEGETQFF
TGTGCCAGCAGCTTAGTCTGGCGGGGGGCCGAGGGAGAGACCCAGTTCTTC
>TRBJ2-3|TRBV5-6|-|many
CASSRGDTQYF
TGTGCCAGCAGCAGGGGGGATACGCAGTATTTT
>TRBJ2-4|TRBV6-8|TRBD1|once
CASSSLDRQGRYDGAKNIQYF
TGTGCCAGCAGTTCCCTCGATCGACAGGGACGATATGACGGAGCCAAAAACATTCAGTACTTC
>TRBJ2-3|TRBV6-4|-|-
CASSESSGTYTDTQYF
TGTGCCAGCAGTGAGAGTTCCGGGACTTACACAGATACGCAGTATTTT
>TRBJ2-5|TRBV6-5|TRBD2|many
CASSYGGGKETQYF
TGTGCCAGCAGTTACGGCGGGGGAAAGGAGACCCAGTACTTC
>TRBJ1-1|TRBV6-1|-|-
CASSELWFTEAFF
TGTGCCAGCAGTGAATTATGGTTCACTGAAGCTTTCTTT
>TRBJ2-3|TRBV7-2|-|few
CASSLSFTDTQYF
TGTGCCAGCTCCCTTTCCTTCACAGATACGCAGTATTTT
>TRBJ2-3|TRBV2|-|few
CASSERALRRTDTQYF
TGTGCCAGCAGTGAACGGGCCCTTAGGCGCACAGATACGCAGTATTTT
>TRBJ2-7|TRBV7-8|-|many
CASTPSETASYEQYF
TGTGCCAGCACCCCGTCCGAGACAGCGTCCTACGAGCAGTACTTC
>TRBJ2-7|TRBV7-2|-|many
CASKSGSYEQYF
TGTGCCAGCAAAAGCGGCTCCTACGAGCAGTACTTC
>TRBJ2-7|TRBV6-6|TRBD1|few
CASSYRGQGSAEQYF
TGTGCCAGCAGTTACCGCGGACAGGGTAGCGCCGAGCAGTACTTC
>TRBJ1-1|TRBV6-5|-|few
CASSYFLGLPGNTEAFF
TGTGCCAGCAGTTACTTCCTGGGACTCCCTGGGAACACTGAAGCTTTCTTT
>TRBJ1-2|TRBV29-1|-|many
CSVGPTPSGYTF
TGCAGCGTTGGGCCGACCCCCTCGGGCTACACCTTC
>TRBJ2-7|TRBV4-2|TRBD2|few
CASSLNSGGPEQYF
TGTGCCAGCAGCCTAAATAGCGGGGGGCCCGAGCAGTACTTC
>TRBJ2-2|TRBV11-2|TRBD1|few
CASTPRDRERTGELFF
TGTGCCAGCACCCCCCGGGACAGGGAACGCACCGGGGAGCTGTTTTTT
>TRBJ1-2|TRBV5-1|-|few
CASSPRFGGPYYGYTF
TGCGCCAGCAGCCCCCGGTTTGGAGGGCCCTACTATGGCTACACCTTC
>TRBJ2-7|TRBV4-1|-|-
CASSPSPTYEQYF
TGCGCCAGCAGCCCTTCCCCTACCTACGAGCAGTACTTC
>TRBJ1-1|TRBV6-5|-|once
CASFRRKDTEAFF
TGTGCCAGCTTCCGGAGAAAAGACACGGAAGCTTTTTTT
>TRBJ1-1|TRBV7-2|-|many
CASSLFSGTTTEAFF
TGTGCCAGCAGCTTATTCAGTGGGACCACGACTGAAGCTTTCTTT
>TRBJ2-3|TRBV7-8|-|many
CASSKDWDTQYF
TGTGCCAGCAGCAAAGACTGGGATACGCAGTATTTT
>TRBJ1-4|TRBV4-1|-|-
CASSQDKGGDATNEKLFF
TGCGCCAGCAGCCAAGATAAGGGGGGCGACGCAACTAATGAAAAACTGTTTTTT
>TRBJ1-1|TRBV7-6|-|few
CASSPSGTNTEAFF
TGTGCCAGCAGCCCCTCCGGGACGAACACTGAAGCTTTCTTT
>TRBJ1-1|TRBV7-9|-|-
CASSSQQGGAEAFF
TGTGCCAGCAGCTCCCAACAGGGTGGGGCTGAAGCTTTCTTT
>TRBJ2-3|TRBV4-1|-|many
CASSQVGGVTTDTQYF
TGCGCCAGCAGCCAAGTAGGCGGGGTAACCACAGATACGCAGTATTTT
>TRBJ2-5|TRBV7-8|-|-
CASSLVDYQETQYF
TGTGCCAGCAGCTTAGTGGACTACCAAGAGACCCAGTACTTC
>TRBJ2-5|TRBV5-1|TRBD2|few
CASSLSPLAGGETQYF
TGCGCCAGCAGCTTGAGCCCCCTAGCGGGGGGGGAGACCCAGTACTTC
>TRBJ2-5|TRBV19|TRBD2|few
CASSIRVSPSGGAETQYF
TGTGCCAGTAGTATCCGGGTCTCTCCTAGCGGGGGGGCGGAGACCCAGTACTTC
>TRBJ1-6|TRBV6-2/TRBV6-3|-|few
CASSYSGRALNSPLHF
TGTGCCAGCAGTTACTCAGGTCGGGCCTTAAATTCACCCCTCCACTTT
>TRBJ2-7|TRBV6-1|TRBD2|-
CASRGLAGYNSYEQYF
TGTGCCAGCAGGGGACTAGCGGGGTATAATTCCTACGAGCAGTACTTC
>TRBJ2-3|TRBV7-6|-|-
CASSLKGPWADTQYF
TGTGCCAGCAGCTTAAAGGGGCCTTGGGCAGATACGCAGTATTTT
>TRBJ2-5|TRBV6-5|-|few
CASSYALGLGETQYF
TGTGCCAGCAGTTACGCCCTCGGGTTAGGGGAGACCCAGTACTTC
>TRBJ1-1|TRBV7-2|-|many
CASSTLDRNTEAFF
TGTGCCAGCAGCACCTTAGACAGGAACACTGAAGCTTTCTTT
>TRBJ1-5|TRBV20-1|-|few
CSASEEDSNQPQHF
TGCAGTGCTAGCGAGGAGGACAGCAATCAGCCCCAGCATTTT
>TRBJ1-5|TRBV7-2|-|few
CASSFSRVDSNQPQHF
TGTGCCAGCAGCTTCTCTCGGGTTGATAGCAATCAGCCCCAGCATTTT
>TRBJ2-5|TRBV20-1|-|-
CSADEGLVQETQYF
TGCAGTGCTGATGAGGGTCTCGTGCAAGAGACCCAGTACTTC
>TRBJ2-4|TRBV19|-|-
CASRGQKNIQYF
TGTGCCAGTCGAGGACAGAAAAACATTCAGTACTTC
>TRBJ1-2|TRBV24-1|-|-
CATSDLKTPSYGYTF
TGTGCCACCAGTGATTTGAAGACCCCCAGCTATGGCTACACCTTC
>TRBJ1-1|TRBV6-6|-|many
CASSYGGPGETFF
TGTGCCAGCAGTTACGGTGGACCCGGGGAGACTTTCTTT
>TRBJ1-1|TRBV28|TRBD1|few
CASEPTGGARVEAFF
TGTGCCAGCGAGCCAACAGGGGGCGCGAGGGTTGAAGCTTTCTTT
>TRBJ1-4|TRBV28|-|few
CASRPTGGNNEKLFF
TGTGCCAGCAGGCCGACGGGGGGGAATAATGAAAAACTGTTTTTT
>TRBJ2-2|TRBV12-3/TRBV12-4|-|many
CASRDGGSGGELFF
TGTGCCAGCAGGGACGGGGGTTCGGGCGGGGAGCTGTTTTTT
>TRBJ2-7|TRBV4-1|-|-
CASSRPDTASYEQYF
TGCGCCAGCAGCCGACCGGACACGGCCTCCTACGAGCAGTACTTC
>TRBJ2-5|TRBV7-2|TRBD2|many
CASSLYSGGVQETQYF
TGTGCCAGCAGCCTTTACAGCGGGGGGGTGCAAGAGACCCAGTACTTC